This passage covers 17 T cell receptor beta chains from one sample sequenced in a study of cytomegalovirus exposure and HLA in healthy donors. Produced via immunoSEQ multiplex PCR; TCRdb's table is partial and in-frame only. The sample consists of some 180,000 clones, roughly 86% of them appearing once. Material for sequencing was PBMCs. These receptors were collected from a man aged 25 to 40 in good health and CMV-seropositive.

This clone has ten or more counts. The rearrangement uses TRBV12-5 and TRBJ1-1; D call uncertain. Trimming removed 1 base from V and 1 base from J, with 13 bases in between. The CDR3 has 16 residues. Germline V lookup: CDR1 LGHNT, CDR2 FRNRAP. CDR3 in amino acids: CASGLAPQDGNTEAFF. CDR3 sequence (DNA): TGTGCTAGTGGTTTGGCCCCCCAGGACGGGAACACTGAAGCTTTCTTT.

This clone was recorded once. As DNA, the CDR3 is TGTGCCACCAGCAGAGATGGGGGGGGCGATGAGCAGTTCTTC. It is translated as CATSRDGGGDEQFF. This chain joins TRBV15 and TRBJ2-1; D possibly corresponds to TRBD2 (7 bases). Germline CDR1 LNHNV, CDR2 YYDKDF (reference sequence). V was pared by 0 bases and J by 8 bases, with 11 bases between. This CDR3 is 14 amino acids long.

The V and J genes are TRBV5-8 and TRBJ2-7, with TRBD2 matching over 9 bases. V shed 8 bases, J shed 0 bases, and the junction held 3 bases outside the gene matches. The CDR3 is made up of 13 amino acids. CDR1 is SGHTS, CDR2 YDEGEE, per germline. CDR3 sequence reads: CASETSGSYEQYF. The CDR3 DNA reads as TGTGCCAGTGAGACTAGCGGCTCCTACGAGCAGTACTTC.

V usage is TRBV19 and J usage is TRBJ1-5, with D possibly being TRBD1 (5 bases). The CDR3 runs 16 residues. Germline-derived CDR1 and CDR2 are LNHDA and SQIVND (reference sequence). V was clipped by 2 bases and J by 2 bases, with 13 bases between them. CDR3 nucleotide sequence: TGTGCCAGTAGTATAAGGGATGGACAAGGCAATCAGCCCCAGCATTTT. The encoded protein is CASSIRDGQGNQPQHF.

The chain combines TRBV4-1 with TRBJ2-7; the match to TRBD2 covers 8 bases. The length of the CDR3 is 15 residues. CDR1 is MGHRA, CDR2 YSYEKL, per germline. J gave up 2 bases and V 4 bases, and 7 bases lay outside the gene matches. In DNA, the CDR3 is TGCGCCAGCAGCCTCGGGACTAGTGGCGCCTACGAGCAGTACTTC. This gives the protein CASSLGTSGAYEQYF.

The rearrangement uses TRBV6-5 and TRBJ1-3; D is ambiguous. Trimming pared 6 bases from V and 0 bases from J, leaving 12 bases between. Germline CDR1 is MNHEY and CDR2 is SVGAGI. The CDR3 contains 15 residues. CDR3 sequence reads: CASRTDYRSGNTIYF. As DNA, the CDR3 is TGTGCCAGCAGAACTGACTACCGCTCTGGAAACACCATATATTTT.

This chain uses TRBV11-2 with TRBJ1-1, with 7 bases identical to TRBD1. From germline, CDR1 is SGHAT and CDR2 FQNNGV. The CDR3 consists of 11 residues. The trim removed 3 bases at V and 8 bases at J, leaving 0 bases unmatched. CDR3 in amino acids: CASSLDREAFF. Here the CDR3 DNA reads TGTGCCAGCAGCTTGGACAGGGAAGCTTTCTTT.

The V call is TRBV5-1, the J call TRBJ1-2; TRBD1 matches at 11 bases. There are 17 residues in the CDR3. The J segment lost 4 bases and the V segment lost 4 bases, leaving 12 bases of the junction unmatched. Germline CDR1 SGHRS, CDR2 YFSETQ. CDR3 residues: CASSPTGGQGASYGYTF. The CDR3 region has the DNA TGCGCCAGCAGCCCCACAGGCGGACAGGGGGCGAGCTATGGCTACACCTTC.

The chain joins TRBV28 to TRBJ1-1; D is unclear. CDR1 and CDR2 from the germline V gene are MDHEN and SYDVKM. Trimming cost V 11 bases and J 5 bases, with 18 bases left between them. The CDR3 totals 13 residues. The CDR3 DNA reads as TGTGCCGGACGCTCAATGGTCAGGACTGAAGCTTTCTTT. It translates to CAGRSMVRTEAFF.

The chain joins TRBV19 to TRBJ2-3; 7 bases match TRBD1. The V gene's germline CDR1 is LNHDA and CDR2 SQIVND (reference sequence). V lost 8 bases, J lost 7 bases, and 15 bases stayed unmatched. The CDR3 covers 15 residues. The CDR3, as DNA: TGTGCCAGTGCATCCGGGACAGACTACTTGAATACGCAGTATTTT. This sequence encodes CASASGTDYLNTQYF.

This rearrangement joins TRBV19 to TRBJ1-3; D ambiguous. Trimming took 4 bases from V and 4 from J, leaving 8 bases between them. The CDR3 contains 13 residues. Germline V CDR1 and CDR2: LNHDA, SQIVND (reference sequence). CDR3 amino acids: CASSNGPGNTIYF. DNA for the CDR3: TGTGCCAGTAGTAACGGCCCCGGAAACACCATATATTTT.

The V call is TRBV5-1, the J call TRBJ2-5; 7 positions agree with TRBD1. With 3 bases clipped from V and 5 bases from J, the junction kept 7 bases outside the gene matches. The CDR3 is 14 residues long. CDR1 is SGHRS and CDR2 is YFSETQ in the germline V gene. The CDR3 spells CASSSYRGPETQYF. The CDR3 coding sequence is TGCGCCAGCAGCTCTTACAGGGGACCGGAGACCCAGTACTTC.

This clone was found a few times. The rearrangement uses TRBV7-3 and TRBJ1-2; maybe TRBD1 (5 bases). The CDR3 consists of 13 residues. Germline CDR1 and CDR2: SGHTA and FQGTGA. Trimming took 4 bases from V and 4 from J, leaving 10 bases between them. The DNA for the CDR3 is TGTGCCAGCAGCTCCGGACAAGCCTATGGCTACACCTTC. The encoded protein is CASSSGQAYGYTF.

This clone showed up just once. The V gene is TRBV2, the J gene TRBJ1-3, with a possible D match to TRBD1 (6 bases). Germline-derived CDR1 and CDR2 are SNHLY and FYNNEI. The CDR3 is made up of 14 amino acids. V was clipped by 1 base and J by 8 bases, with 12 bases between them. The CDR3 region is CASSEGTASDTIYF. CDR3 sequence (DNA): TGTGCCAGCAGTGAAGGGACAGCATCTGACACCATATATTTT.

The chain carries TRBV4-1 and TRBJ2-7, with TRBD2 as a possible D gene (6 bases). Per germline, CDR1 MGHRA and CDR2 YSYEKL. The CDR3 length is 16 residues. Trimming removed 4 bases at V and 2 bases at J, with 18 bases between. The CDR3 bases are TGCGCCAGCAGCCGTGGAGGGACTCTAAACGCCTACGAGCAGTACTTC. Amino acid sequence: CASSRGGTLNAYEQYF.

This clone has more than one count but fewer than ten. The rearrangement joins TRBV11-1 to TRBJ2-7; 9 bases align to TRBD2. Germline assignment: CDR1 SGHAT and CDR2 FQDESV (reference sequence). This CDR3 comprises 14 residues. The V segment lost 5 bases and the J segment 6 bases; nucleotides outside the gene matches: 8. The CDR3 DNA sequence: TGTGCCAGCAGCCCAGCGGGAGGACTGGGCGAGCAGTACTTC. This encodes CASSPAGGLGEQYF.

The chain joins TRBV11-3 to TRBJ2-1; no clear D. V lost 2 bases, J lost 10 bases, and 6 bases lay in between. The CDR3 has 11 amino acids. Germline lookup yields CDR1 SGHNT and CDR2 YENEEA. The CDR3: CASSLPGEQFF. CDR3 bases: TGTGCCAGCAGCTTACCTGGAGAGCAGTTCTTC.